The 11 T cell receptor beta chains below all came from one sample that was sequenced in a study of Graves' ophthalmopathy and Graves' hyperthyroidism. Amplified TCR beta CDR3 regions were obtained using RNA transcripts as template. RT-PCR was first run with HTBI primers, then multiplex PCR in a second round. TCRdb independently ran MiXCR on the multiplex PCR reads; one entry per CDR3 protein. The data show fewer than 600,000 distinct CDR3 sequences, with about 15% seen just once and approximately 9.8% held by the top ten. What was sequenced was blood. These TCRs come from a woman in her twenties or thirties with Graves' ophthalmopathy.

This clonotype appeared many times. This chain joins TRBV5-1 and TRBJ1-2, with TRBD1 as a possible D gene (5 bases). V lost 4 bases to trimming and J lost 1 base, with 8 bases between them. Looked up from germline, CDR1 is SGHRS and CDR2 is YFSETQ. The CDR3 is 13 amino acids. The CDR3 DNA follows: TGCGCCAGCAGCCAGACAGTTAACTATGGCTACACCTTC. The encoded protein is CASSQTVNYGYTF.

The rearrangement uses TRBV6-2 or TRBV6-3 and TRBJ1-1; TRBD1 matches 10 bases. This CDR3 spans 15 amino acids. Per the germline V gene, CDR1 is MNHEY and CDR2 is SVGEGT. Trimming cost V 5 bases and J 5 bases; bases outside gene matches: 8. CDR3 in amino acids: CASSRWTGGVTEAFF. CDR3 in DNA: TGTGCCAGCAGTCGTTGGACAGGGGGAGTTACTGAAGCTTTCTTT.

This clonotype was counted ten times or more. The chain is built from TRBV20-1 and TRBJ2-7, with 8 bases identical to TRBD2. The CDR3 runs 16 residues. V lost 3 bases and J lost 7; bases outside the gene matches: 17. CDR1 and CDR2 (germline): DFQATT, SNEGSKA (reference sequence). Here the CDR3 DNA reads TGCAGTGCTAGCCCCTACCTGGAAAGCGGGGGAGGAGAGCAGTACTTC. Protein sequence: CSASPYLESGGGEQYF.

This clonotype came up once. Being one base from a much bigger clone, this may be a read error. The V gene is TRBV7-8, the J gene TRBJ1-1; 7 bases agree with TRBD1. CDR1 and CDR2 from the germline V gene are SGHVS and FQNEAQ. The CDR3 contains 15 residues. CDR3 nucleotides: TGTTCCAGCAGCATTAGATTGACAGGGTCGCCTGAAGCTTTCTTT. Encoded protein: CSSSIRLTGSPEAFF.

This clonotype was observed many times. The V call is TRBV24-1, the J call TRBJ2-5; D gene unclear. The ends were cut back, 0 bases at V and 0 bases at J, with 7 bases in the middle. The CDR3 totals 15 residues. Per germline, CDR1 KGHDR and CDR2 SFDVKD. The CDR3 is CATSDLPSDQETQYF. The CDR3 coding sequence is TGTGCCACCAGTGATTTGCCCAGTGACCAAGAGACCCAGTACTTC.

The V and J genes are TRBV19 and TRBJ2-5; 9 positions agree with TRBD2. J lost 4 bases, V lost 1 base, and 10 bases had no gene match. This CDR3 spans 17 amino acids. Germline V gives CDR1 LNHDA, CDR2 SQIVND (reference sequence). The CDR3 loop is CASSIASGGLTGETQYF. In DNA, the CDR3 is TGTGCCAGTAGTATAGCCAGCGGGGGGCTCACAGGAGAGACCCAGTACTTC.

This sequence joins TRBV7-3 and TRBJ2-2; TRBD2 might be the D (5 bases). The CDR3 is 14 residues long. V lost 1 base to trimming and J lost 7 bases, with 10 bases between them. Germline V lookup: CDR1 SGHTA, CDR2 FQGTGA. The CDR3 sequence: CASSLIGRDGELFF. In DNA, the CDR3 is TGTGCCAGCAGCTTAATCGGTCGGGACGGGGAGCTGTTTTTT.

This clonotype has at least ten counts. V usage is TRBV25-1 and J usage is TRBJ1-2; the match to TRBD1 covers 8 bases. The CDR3 totals 17 residues. Unmatched junction bases numbered 6, after V lost 0 bases and J lost 0 bases. Germline loops: CDR1 MGHDK, CDR2 SYGVNS. The DNA for the CDR3 is TGTGCCAGCAGTGAATATGGGACAGGAGTACCTAACTATGGCTACACCTTC. Translation gives CASSEYGTGVPNYGYTF.

This clonotype was counted ten times or more. J is TRBJ1-5 and V is TRBV19, with D possibly TRBD1 on 6 matching bases. V lost 3 bases and J 11 bases, leaving 17 bases between the germline ends. Germline values: CDR1 LNHDA, CDR2 SQIVND (reference sequence). The CDR3 runs 14 residues. The DNA for the CDR3 is TGTGCCAGTAGTATCGGACCCAGGGGAAGGGCCCAGCATTTT. Translation gives CASSIGPRGRAQHF. Supplemented by reference TRBV19 and TRBJ1-5, the full variable domain reads DGGITQSPKYLFRKEGQNVTLSCEQNLNHDAMYWYRQDPGQGLRLIYYSQIVNDFQKGDIAEGYSVSREKKESFPLTVTSAQKNPTAFYLCASSIGPRGRAQHFGDGTRLSIL.

This clonotype was detected ten times or more. The chain employs TRBV27 and TRBJ1-1; no firm D call. V dropped 1 base and J dropped 2 bases, with 8 bases sitting between them. CDR1 MNHEY and CDR2 SMNVEV come from the germline V gene (reference sequence). The CDR3 loop spans 14 amino acids. CDR3 nucleotide sequence: TGTGCCAGCAGTTTATTGAACAGAAACACTGAAGCTTTCTTT. Its protein is CASSLLNRNTEAFF.

The chain employs TRBV12-3 or TRBV12-4 and TRBJ2-2, with a weak D call TRBD2 (5 bases). Trimming shortened V by 10 bases and J by 4 bases, and 10 bases separated the two germline ends. There are 12 residues in the CDR3. In nucleotides, the CDR3 is TGTGCCACTCGAGGGCTCACCGGGGAGCTGTTTTTT. Residues: CATRGLTGELFF.